In this sample, the clone carrying this T cell receptor (beta chain) turned up a few times. The antigen is undetermined. The data were obtained in a study of response to subunit inactivated influenza vaccine. Study observations and caveats: That few new T cells are recruited by each seasonal influenza vaccination was the authors' suggestion.

TCRdb analysed the RT-PCR reads with MiXCR anew, one entry per CDR3 protein. The sample yields around 750,000 distinct CDR3 sequences, around 21% seen once. This CDR3 region has 19 residues. The receptor comes from a man in his forties or fifties who received an inactivated influenza vaccine. The sequencing here drew on PBMCs from blood, taken more than 4 days after vaccination. The chain uses TRBV21-1 and TRBJ2-7; the table's D call of TRBD2 was not tested on the DNA. TRBV21-1 is assigned pseudogene status. The CDR3 sequence is CASSKCKLAGTEFDYEQYF. CDR3 nucleotides: TGTGCCAGCAGCAAATGTAAACTTGCGGGGACTGAGTTCGACTACGAGCAGTACTTC.